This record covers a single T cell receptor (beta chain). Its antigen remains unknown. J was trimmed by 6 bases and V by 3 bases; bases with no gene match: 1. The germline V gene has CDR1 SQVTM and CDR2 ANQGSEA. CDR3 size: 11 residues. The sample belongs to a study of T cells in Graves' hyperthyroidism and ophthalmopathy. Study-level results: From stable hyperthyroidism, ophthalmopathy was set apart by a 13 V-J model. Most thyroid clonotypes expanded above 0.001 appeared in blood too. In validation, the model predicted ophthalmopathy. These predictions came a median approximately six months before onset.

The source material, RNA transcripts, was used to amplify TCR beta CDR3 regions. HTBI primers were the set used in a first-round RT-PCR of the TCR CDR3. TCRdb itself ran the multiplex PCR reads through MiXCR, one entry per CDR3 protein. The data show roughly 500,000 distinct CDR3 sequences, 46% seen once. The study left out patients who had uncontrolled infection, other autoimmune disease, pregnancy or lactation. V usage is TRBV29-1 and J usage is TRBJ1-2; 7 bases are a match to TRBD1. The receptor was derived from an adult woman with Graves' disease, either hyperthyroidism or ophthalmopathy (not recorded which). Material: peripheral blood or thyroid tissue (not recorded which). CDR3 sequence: CSVDRGDGYTF. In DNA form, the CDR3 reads TGCAGCGTTGACAGGGGGGATGGCTACACCTTC.